These T cell receptor beta chains were read from a single sample in a study of T cell responses to AZD1222 COVID-19 vaccine. Clones were read by immunoSEQ multiplex PCR, and TCRdb kept only the in-frame ones, dropping some. The sample has 100,000 to 150,000 clones, about 88% seen once. Sequencing used peripheral blood, obtained on day 0 of AZD1222 vaccination. Every receptor here comes from an adult in good health. The CDR3 runs from the conserved cysteine through the conserved F or W. A D gene is named only where the DNA matches it firmly. Clone size is given for some rows only: seen once, a few or many times, or a class if the clone is expanded.

j_gene,d_gene,v_gene,abundance,CDR3aa,CDR3nt
TRBJ1-6,TRBD1,TRBV2,NA,CASVGTGTISSYNSPLHF,TGTGCCAGCGTCGGGACAGGGACCATTAGCTCCTATAATTCACCCCTCCACTTT
TRBJ2-5,TRBD1,TRBV29-1,NA,CSLRTGGRGETQYF,TGCAGCCTCCGGACAGGGGGCAGGGGAGAGACCCAGTACTTC
TRBJ2-4,NA,TRBV19,NA,CASSILRGAKNIQYF,TGTGCCAGTAGTATTCTCAGGGGTGCCAAAAACATTCAGTACTTC
TRBJ2-7,NA,TRBV10-3,NA,CAISDGLAETYEQYF,TGTGCCATCAGTGATGGGTTAGCGGAGACCTACGAGCAGTACTTC
TRBJ2-1,NA,TRBV4-1,NA,CASEFRASRNEQFF,TGCGCCAGCGAGTTCAGGGCTAGCCGGAATGAGCAGTTCTTC
TRBJ1-2,NA,TRBV12-3/TRBV12-4,once,CASSGRSADGYTF,TGTGCCAGCAGCGGTCGATCCGCCGATGGCTACACCTTC
TRBJ2-1,TRBD2,TRBV30,NA,CAWSGGTNSYNEQFF,TGTGCCTGGTCGGGGGGGACAAACTCCTACAATGAGCAGTTCTTC
TRBJ1-2,TRBD1,TRBV9,NA,CASSPGQGVVGGYTF,TGTGCCAGCAGCCCAGGACAGGGTGTAGTGGGTGGCTACACCTTC
TRBJ1-5,NA,TRBV27,NA,CASRQTGWDQPQHF,TGTGCCAGCAGGCAAACAGGGTGGGATCAGCCCCAGCATTTT
TRBJ2-1,TRBD2,TRBV5-1,NA,CASSGGGGNEQFF,TGCGCCAGCAGCGGCGGGGGAGGCAATGAGCAGTTCTTC
TRBJ2-7,TRBD1,TRBV27,NA,CASSLGQGGYEQYF,TGTGCCAGCAGTTTGGGACAGGGGGGCTACGAGCAGTACTTC
TRBJ2-7,NA,TRBV27,NA,CASSSLEASYEQYF,TGTGCCAGCAGTTCTCTTGAGGCCTCCTACGAGCAGTACTTC
TRBJ1-6,NA,TRBV5-6,NA,CASSLVGSPLHF,TGTGCCAGCAGCTTGGTTGGTTCACCCCTCCACTTT
TRBJ2-2,TRBD2,TRBV5-1,NA,CASSPGTSGNTGELFF,TGCGCCAGCAGCCCCGGGACTAGCGGAAACACCGGGGAGCTGTTTTTT
TRBJ2-7,NA,TRBV19,NA,CASSQGGGSYEQYF,TGTGCCAGTAGCCAGGGGGGGGGCTCCTACGAGCAGTACTTC
TRBJ2-3,TRBD2,TRBV6-1,NA,CASSGGLAGNTDTQYF,TGTGCCAGCAGTGGGGGACTAGCGGGAAATACAGATACGCAGTATTTT
TRBJ2-7,TRBD1,TRBV7-6,NA,CASSLGSGTGGYEQYF,TGTGCCAGCAGCTTAGGAAGCGGGACAGGGGGCTACGAGCAGTACTTC
TRBJ2-7,TRBD1,TRBV5-1,NA,CASCRDSGVEQYF,TGCGCCAGCTGCAGGGACAGTGGCGTGGAGCAGTACTTC
TRBJ2-2,TRBD1,TRBV9,once,CASSERQGALAGELFF,TGTGCCAGCAGCGAGCGACAGGGGGCTCTTGCCGGGGAGCTGTTTTTT
TRBJ1-1,NA,TRBV12-3/TRBV12-4,NA,CASSLSRHRKAFF,TGTGCCAGCAGTTTAAGCCGCCACAGGAAAGCTTTCTTT
TRBJ2-1,NA,TRBV28,NA,CASSYRSSYNEQFF,TGTGCCAGCAGTTACAGGAGCTCCTACAATGAGCAGTTCTTC
TRBJ2-7,TRBD2,TRBV6-5,NA,CASSYDPSGGFYEQYF,TGTGCCAGCAGCTACGATCCTAGCGGGGGATTCTACGAGCAGTACTTC
TRBJ1-4,TRBD1,TRBV19,NA,CASSTQGGDEKLFF,TGTGCCAGTAGTACACAGGGGGGAGATGAAAAACTGTTTTTT
TRBJ2-1,NA,TRBV19,NA,CASSITVRNEQFF,TGTGCCAGTAGTATTACAGTCCGCAATGAGCAGTTCTTC
TRBJ1-2,NA,TRBV6-5,NA,CASRKTGSDYGYTF,TGTGCCAGCAGAAAGACAGGATCCGACTATGGCTACACCTTC
TRBJ1-4,NA,TRBV11-3,NA,CASSFSGNEKLFF,TGTGCCAGCAGCTTTTCGGGGAATGAAAAACTGTTTTTT
TRBJ1-4,NA,TRBV5-3,NA,CARSRDRGNKTNEKLFF,TGTGCCAGAAGCCGGGACCGGGGCAATAAAACTAATGAAAAACTGTTTTTT
TRBJ1-1,NA,TRBV9,NA,CASSPGVPWTEAFF,TGTGCCAGCAGCCCAGGGGTCCCTTGGACTGAAGCTTTCTTT
TRBJ1-2,NA,TRBV18,once,CASSPASSEGYTF,TGTGCCAGCTCACCGGCTTCATCGGAGGGCTACACCTTC
TRBJ2-1,TRBD1,TRBV27,NA,CASKYRGRNEQFF,TGTGCCAGCAAATATAGGGGGCGTAATGAGCAGTTCTTC
TRBJ2-3,TRBD2,TRBV4-2,NA,CASSLGVAGGPTRTDTQYF,TGTGCCAGCAGCCTAGGAGTAGCGGGAGGGCCGACACGGACAGATACGCAGTATTTT
TRBJ1-5,NA,TRBV27,once,CASSLLQDGNQPQHF,TGTGCCAGCAGTTTATTGCAGGATGGAAATCAGCCCCAGCATTTT
TRBJ1-5,NA,TRBV7-2,NA,CASSITGGGNQPQHF,TGTGCCAGCAGCATCACCGGGGGTGGCAATCAGCCCCAGCATTTT
TRBJ1-2,NA,TRBV7-6,NA,CASSLQPAGYGYTF,TGTGCCAGCAGCTTACAACCTGCAGGCTATGGCTACACCTTC
TRBJ2-1,TRBD2,TRBV3-1/TRBV3-2,NA,CASSQQPSGLSYNEQFF,TGTGCCAGCAGCCAACAACCTAGCGGGCTATCCTACAATGAGCAGTTCTTC
TRBJ2-1,NA,TRBV7-2,NA,CASSLGGSLSPFF,TGTGCCAGCAGCTTAGGAGGCTCTCTTTCTCCGTTCTTC
TRBJ2-1,TRBD2,TRBV4-2,once,CASSQASAGGRAYNEQFF,TGTGCCAGCAGCCAAGCCTCAGCGGGAGGGCGAGCCTACAATGAGCAGTTCTTC
TRBJ1-5,NA,TRBV23-1,NA,CASSQSRGCNQPQHF,TGCGCCAGCAGTCAATCGCGGGGTTGCAATCAGCCCCAGCATTTT
TRBJ2-7,TRBD2,TRBV28,NA,CASSLRGLAGVYEQYF,TGTGCCAGCAGTTTACGAGGACTAGCGGGGGTCTACGAGCAGTACTTC
TRBJ2-7,NA,TRBV4-3,once,CASSRVLSSYEQYF,TGCGCCAGCAGCCGGGTCCTCAGCTCCTACGAGCAGTACTTC
TRBJ2-1,NA,TRBV18,NA,CASSPLGGYNEQFF,TGTGCCAGCTCACCACTCGGTGGATACAATGAGCAGTTCTTC
TRBJ1-3,NA,TRBV2,NA,CASSPAFSGNTIYF,TGTGCCAGCAGTCCCGCCTTCTCTGGAAACACCATATATTTT
TRBJ1-5,NA,TRBV10-3,few,CAISDPDGRPQHF,TGTGCCATCAGTGACCCGGACGGGAGGCCCCAGCATTTT
TRBJ2-7,TRBD1,TRBV9,NA,CASSVNPGQGDYEQYF,TGTGCCAGCAGCGTAAATCCGGGACAGGGGGACTACGAGCAGTACTTC
TRBJ1-1,NA,TRBV29-1,NA,CSVEWEGASTEAFF,TGCAGCGTTGAATGGGAGGGCGCGTCCACTGAAGCTTTCTTT
TRBJ1-1,NA,TRBV5-1,once,CASSFGMNTEAFF,TGCGCCAGCAGCTTTGGAATGAACACTGAAGCTTTCTTT
TRBJ1-6,TRBD1,TRBV18,NA,CASSPPEGQGARSPLHF,TGTGCCAGCTCACCACCGGAGGGACAGGGGGCACGATCACCCCTCCACTTT
TRBJ1-1,NA,TRBV27,NA,CASSLSGDTQNTEAFF,TGTGCCAGCAGTCTGTCCGGGGACACCCAGAACACTGAAGCTTTCTTT
TRBJ2-6,NA,TRBV6-1,once,CASSATGGTGANVLTF,TGTGCCAGCAGTGCGACAGGTGGGACTGGGGCCAACGTCCTGACTTTC
TRBJ1-1,NA,TRBV19,NA,CASSIRGPPGTEAFF,TGTGCCAGTAGTATCCGCGGGCCCCCTGGGACTGAAGCTTTCTTT
TRBJ1-2,TRBD1,TRBV5-4,NA,CASSLQGGGGYGYTF,TGTGCCAGCAGCTTACAAGGGGGCGGCGGCTATGGCTACACCTTC
TRBJ1-3,TRBD1,TRBV30,NA,CAPWGDLPGQGARGNTIYF,TGTGCCCCCTGGGGTGACCTACCGGGACAGGGGGCGCGAGGAAACACCATATATTTT
TRBJ1-4,NA,TRBV19,NA,CASSISGTGGEKLFF,TGTGCCAGTAGTATAAGTGGCACAGGCGGGGAAAAACTGTTTTTT
TRBJ1-6,NA,TRBV7-9,NA,CASSPSPPGSYNSPLHF,TGTGCCAGCAGCCCGTCCCCCCCGGGCTCCTATAATTCACCCCTCCACTTT